The clone carrying this T cell receptor beta chain was picked up many times. Amplified TCR beta CDR3 regions derived from RNA transcripts. TCR CDR3 underwent first-round RT-PCR with the HTBI primer set. TCRdb processed the multiplex PCR reads anew with MiXCR; each CDR3 protein has one entry. The data hold hundreds of thousands of distinct CDR3 sequences, with 16% observed a single time. Patients between 18 and 65 years old had hyperthyroidism, newly diagnosed and lasting under 2 months. Extraction of PBMCs used roughly 9.3 ml of fresh peripheral blood. The data are from a study of T cells in Graves' hyperthyroidism and ophthalmopathy. Overall study context: Once the initial diagnosis was made, peripheral blood was obtained before any treatment.

The CDR3 sequence is 13 residues long. V lost 5 bases, J lost 0 bases, and 8 bases lay in between. The TCR sequence derives from a woman aged 18-29 years with Graves' hyperthyroidism. V usage is TRBV12-3 or TRBV12-4 and J usage is TRBJ2-7, with D unclear. What was sequenced was blood. CDR3 amino acids: CASSLDLSYEQYF. The CDR3 DNA follows: TGTGCCAGCAGTCTGGATCTCTCCTACGAGCAGTACTTC.